The 17 T cell receptor beta chains in this list originate from one sample, sequenced in a study of identical twins (TCRdb year 2016). Libraries were prepared through 5' RACE. The data were produced on an Illumina HiSeq 2000. Through fastp at Q25 and MiXCR, TCRdb rebuilt clones from the public reads, retaining in-frame beta chains. A single entry per CDR3 protein holds the most common genes and DNA from its merged rows. The sample data list under 450,000 distinct CDR3 sequences, and approximately 18% of these were observed just once. The ten largest make up approximately 12% of the sample. Source material: naive T cells sorted from blood. Reading the label with the study, this specimen's cell subset or site is: cells isolated with a human naive T-cell isolation kit. Receptors were obtained from a man over 45 in good health.

The V and J genes are TRBV15 and TRBJ2-6; D is perhaps TRBD2 (6 bases). Germline loops: CDR1 LNHNV, CDR2 YYDKDF (reference sequence). The CDR3 runs to 17 residues. The V end lost 0 bases, the J end lost 2 bases, and 11 bases lay between the germline ends. In nucleotides, the CDR3 is TGTGCCACCAGCAGAGATTTGGGGGGTACTGGGGCCAACGTCCTGACTTTC. Amino acids: CATSRDLGGTGANVLTF.

This clonotype was observed a handful of times. The chain couples TRBV25-1 to TRBJ2-1, with 8 bases lining up with TRBD1. The CDR3 extends over 11 amino acids. The germline V gene encodes CDR1 MGHDK and CDR2 SYGVNS. J lost 9 bases, V lost 9 bases, and 4 bases had no gene match. The CDR3 DNA reads TGTGCCAGTAACAGGGGGATTGAGCAGTTCTTC. Its protein product is CASNRGIEQFF.

The chain has TRBV5-5 and TRBJ2-7; 10 nucleotides align to TRBD1. Germline trimming cut 4 bases from V and 5 bases from J; bases unmatched to any gene: 9. The CDR3 consists of 15 residues. The V gene's germline CDR1 is SGHKS and CDR2 YYEKEE (reference sequence). CDR3 in DNA: TGTGCCAGCAGCCGAAGGGGACAGGGGAGCCACGAGCAGTACTTC. Translation gives CASSRRGQGSHEQYF.

The chain couples TRBV7-9 to TRBJ2-1, with D tentatively TRBD1 (6 bases). CDR3 size: 15 residues. V lost 4 bases, J lost 2 bases, and 12 bases lay in between. The germline gives CDR1 SEHNR, CDR2 FQNEAQ (reference sequence). CDR3 in amino acids: CASSSPGHPYNEQFF. Written as DNA, the CDR3 is TGTGCCAGCAGCTCGCCGGGACACCCCTACAATGAGCAGTTCTTC.

This chain links TRBV5-1 with TRBJ2-2; 7 bases map to TRBD1. CDR1 SGHRS and CDR2 YFSETQ come from the germline V gene. J lost 8 bases, V lost 3 bases, and 10 bases had no gene match. The CDR3 contains 15 residues. CDR3 in amino acids: CASSSSGTAKGELFF. The CDR3 DNA reads TGCGCCAGCAGCTCTTCCGGGACAGCGAAAGGGGAGCTGTTTTTT. The full variable domain, its missing parts supplied by reference TRBV5-1 and TRBJ2-2, is KAGVTQTPRYLIKTRGQQVTLSCSPISGHRSVSWYQQTPGQGLQFLFEYFSETQRNKGNFPGRFSGRQFSNSRSEMNVSTLELGDSALYLCASSSSGTAKGELFFGEGSRLTVL.

V gene TRBV11-2 combines with J gene TRBJ2-2, with 13 bases lining up with TRBD2. Germline assignment: CDR1 SGHAT and CDR2 FQNNGV. Trimming took 5 bases from V and 7 from J; bases not matched to a gene: 16. The CDR3 is 19 residues long. The CDR3 spells CASSPRGGLAGILGGELFF. The CDR3, as DNA: TGTGCCAGCAGCCCCCGGGGGGGACTAGCGGGAATTCTTGGCGGGGAGCTGTTTTTT.

This clonotype was seen a handful of times. The J gene is TRBJ1-4, the V gene TRBV5-1; possibly TRBD1 for D (6 bases). CDR1 SGHRS and CDR2 YFSETQ come from the germline V gene. Trimming took off 2 bases at V and 4 bases at J, with 9 bases between the two ends. This CDR3 has 14 amino acids. The CDR3 sequence: CASSFGQLNEKLFF. In DNA, the CDR3 is TGCGCCAGCAGCTTTGGACAGCTTAATGAAAAACTGTTTTTT.

This clonotype was seen repeatedly, ten times or more. V usage is TRBV27 and J usage is TRBJ1-1; D unresolved. Deletions cut 0 bases from V and 4 bases from J, with 12 bases between. Germline CDR1 and CDR2: MNHEY and SMNVEV (reference sequence). This CDR3 contains 15 residues. The CDR3 is CASSLSRGGGTEAFF. The CDR3 coding sequence is TGTGCCAGCAGTTTATCCCGGGGAGGAGGCACTGAAGCTTTCTTT.

This clonotype was observed at least ten times. The J gene is TRBJ2-3, the V gene TRBV12-3 or TRBV12-4; tentatively, D is TRBD1 (6 bases). Trimming removed 5 bases from V and 1 base from J, with 19 bases in between. The CDR3 has 17 amino acids. CDR3 nucleotides: TGTGCCAGCAGTCCCATGGGACGCAGGGGACGCACAGATACGCAGTATTTT. Translation gives CASSPMGRRGRTDTQYF.

This clonotype has only a few counts. The chain recombines TRBV15 with TRBJ2-7; D might be TRBD2 (5 bases). V dropped 1 base and J dropped 3 bases, with 13 bases sitting between them. The CDR3 is made up of 15 amino acids. Germline V gives CDR1 LNHNV, CDR2 YYDKDF (reference sequence). The CDR3 spells CATSRVGKLGYEQYF. CDR3 nucleotide sequence: TGTGCCACCAGCAGAGTCGGGAAGTTGGGCTACGAGCAGTACTTC.

This sequence joins TRBV7-2 and TRBJ2-3; 8 bases align to TRBD2. The CDR3 totals 15 residues. Germline lookup yields CDR1 SGHTA and CDR2 FQGNSA. The ends lost 1 base at V and 4 bases at J; junction bases unmatched: 4. The CDR3: CASSLGLANADTQYF. CDR3 sequence (DNA): TGTGCCAGCAGCTTAGGACTAGCGAACGCAGATACGCAGTATTTT.

The chain joins TRBV5-1 to TRBJ1-1; 8 bases agree with TRBD1. Trimming took 2 bases from V and 0 from J; bases not matched to a gene: 3. Germline assignment: CDR1 SGHRS and CDR2 YFSETQ. The CDR3 consists of 15 residues. CDR3 region: CASSLQGGLNTEAFF. The CDR3 bases are TGCGCCAGCAGCTTACAGGGGGGTTTGAACACTGAAGCTTTCTTT.

This clonotype appeared many times. This chain joins TRBV7-9 and TRBJ2-7; D is perhaps TRBD2 (6 bases). V was trimmed by 5 bases and J by 7 bases, leaving 15 bases between them. Germline V gene data show CDR1 as SEHNR and CDR2 as FQNEAQ (reference sequence). The CDR3 has 13 amino acids. As DNA, the CDR3 is TGTGCCAGCAGCGTCCCGGGAGCGGAGGAGCAGTACTTC. This codes for CASSVPGAEEQYF.

This rearrangement joins TRBV7-2 to TRBJ1-5; maybe TRBD1 (6 bases). This CDR3 spans 14 amino acids. V was clipped by 4 bases and J by 3 bases, with 10 bases between them. The germline V gene has CDR1 SGHTA and CDR2 FQGNSA. The CDR3 region is CASSWGADNQPQHF. CDR3 nucleotide sequence: TGTGCCAGCAGCTGGGGGGCAGACAATCAGCCCCAGCATTTT.

This clonotype was counted many times. The chain recombines TRBV6-2 or TRBV6-3 with TRBJ1-4, with D perhaps matching TRBD1 (6 bases). The V and J ends lost 6 bases and 10 bases respectively, with 21 bases between them. The CDR3 has 15 amino acids. Germline CDR1 reads MNHEY; CDR2 reads SVGEGT. The CDR3 DNA reads TGTGCCAGCAGCCCACGGAAGGGGGACCCCAGAAAACTGTTTTTT. This sequence encodes CASSPRKGDPRKLFF.

This clonotype turned up a few times. The chain carries TRBV4-1 and TRBJ1-6; 8 bases agree with TRBD1. Germline V CDR1 and CDR2: MGHRA, YSYEKL. The CDR3 extends over 18 amino acids. V dropped 1 base and J dropped 8; count of bases not matched to a gene: 13. The CDR3 nucleotides read TGCGCCAGCAGCCAAGTGTCTTACAGGGGGTTACACGATTCACCCCTCCACTTT. Translated: CASSQVSYRGLHDSPLHF.

This chain connects TRBV5-1 to TRBJ2-2, with D possibly matching TRBD1 (6 bases). Germline assignment: CDR1 SGHRS and CDR2 YFSETQ. V dropped 0 bases and J dropped 6 bases, with 9 bases sitting between them. The CDR3 spans 14 residues. The CDR3 DNA sequence: TGCGCCAGCAGCTTGGACAGGGCGCCCGGGGAGCTGTTTTTT. Amino acids: CASSLDRAPGELFF.